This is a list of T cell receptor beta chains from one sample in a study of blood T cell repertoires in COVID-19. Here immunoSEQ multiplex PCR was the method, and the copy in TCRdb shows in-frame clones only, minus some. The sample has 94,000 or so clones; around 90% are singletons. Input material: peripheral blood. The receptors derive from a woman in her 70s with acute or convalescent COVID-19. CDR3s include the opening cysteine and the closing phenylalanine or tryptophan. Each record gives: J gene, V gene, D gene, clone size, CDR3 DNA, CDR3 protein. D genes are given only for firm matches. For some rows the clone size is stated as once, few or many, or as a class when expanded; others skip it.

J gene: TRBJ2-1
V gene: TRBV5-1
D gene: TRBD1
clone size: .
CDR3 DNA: TGCGCCAGCAGCTTGGGGACAGGGGGCAATGAGCAGTTCTTC
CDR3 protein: CASSLGTGGNEQFF

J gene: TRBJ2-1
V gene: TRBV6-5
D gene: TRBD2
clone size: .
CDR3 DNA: TGTGCCAGCACCATAGCGGGGGGCAATGAGCAGTTCTTC
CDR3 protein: CASTIAGGNEQFF

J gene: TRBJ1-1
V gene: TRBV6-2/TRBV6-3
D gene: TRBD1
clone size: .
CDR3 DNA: TGTGCCAGCAGTTACCCACAGGGGGCGCGAGCTTTCTTT
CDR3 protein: CASSYPQGARAFF

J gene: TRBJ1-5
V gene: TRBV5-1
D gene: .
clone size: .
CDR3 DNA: TGCGCCAGCAGCTTGGGTCCAGCGGTTCCCAATCAGCCCCAGCATTTT
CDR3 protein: CASSLGPAVPNQPQHF

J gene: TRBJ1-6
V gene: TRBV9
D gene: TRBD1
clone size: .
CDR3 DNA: TGTGCCAGCAGCGACCTCAGGGGGAATTCACCCCTCCACTTT
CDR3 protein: CASSDLRGNSPLHF

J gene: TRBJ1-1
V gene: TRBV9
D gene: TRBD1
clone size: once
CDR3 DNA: TGTGCCAGCAGCGTAGTAGGGACAGGGGGCCCCACTGAAGCTTTCTTT
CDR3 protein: CASSVVGTGGPTEAFF

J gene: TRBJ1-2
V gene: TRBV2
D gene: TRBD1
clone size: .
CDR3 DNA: TGTGCCAGCAGTGTTCAGGGGGATGGCTACACCTTC
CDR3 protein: CASSVQGDGYTF

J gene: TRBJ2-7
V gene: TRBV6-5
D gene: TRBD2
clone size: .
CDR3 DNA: TGTGCCAGCCACCAACGGAGCGGGGGGCCCTACGAGCAGTACTTC
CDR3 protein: CASHQRSGGPYEQYF

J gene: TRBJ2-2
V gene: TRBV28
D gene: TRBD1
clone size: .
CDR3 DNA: TGTGCCAGCAGTTTAGGGCAGGGGGTCGGGGAGCTGTTTTTT
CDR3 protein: CASSLGQGVGELFF

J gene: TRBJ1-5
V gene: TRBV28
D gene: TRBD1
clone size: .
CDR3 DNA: TGTGCCAGCAGTTTATCCAGGGGGCGGGGTAATCAGCCCCAGCATTTT
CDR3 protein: CASSLSRGRGNQPQHF

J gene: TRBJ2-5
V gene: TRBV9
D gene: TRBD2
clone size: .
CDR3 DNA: TGTGCCAGCAGCGTAGAGGTAGCGGGGGGGCCGAACCAAGAGACCCAGTACTTC
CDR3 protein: CASSVEVAGGPNQETQYF

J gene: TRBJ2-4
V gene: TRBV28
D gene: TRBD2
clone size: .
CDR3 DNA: TGTGCCAGCAGGGGAGGGGTAGCCAAAAACATTCAGTACTTC
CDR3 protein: CASRGGVAKNIQYF

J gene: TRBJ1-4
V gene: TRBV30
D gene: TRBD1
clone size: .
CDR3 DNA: TGTGCCTGGAGGGGCTGGGACAGGGCGGACAAACTGTTTTTT
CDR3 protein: CAWRGWDRADKLFF

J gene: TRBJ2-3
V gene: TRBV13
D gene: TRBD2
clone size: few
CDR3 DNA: TGTGCCAGCAGCTTAGTGACTAGCGGGGGGCATACAGATACGCAGTATTTT
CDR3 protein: CASSLVTSGGHTDTQYF

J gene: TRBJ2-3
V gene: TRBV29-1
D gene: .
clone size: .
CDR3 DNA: TGCAGCGTTCTAACACAGGGCCTCACAGATACGCAGTATTTT
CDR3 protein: CSVLTQGLTDTQYF

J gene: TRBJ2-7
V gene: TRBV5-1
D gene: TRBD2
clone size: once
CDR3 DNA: TGCGCCAGCAGCTTGGCTGCGGGGGGAATGGGGTACGAGCAGTACTTC
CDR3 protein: CASSLAAGGMGYEQYF

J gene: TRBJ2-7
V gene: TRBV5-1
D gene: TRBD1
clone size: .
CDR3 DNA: TGCGCCAGCAGCTTGGAGACAGGGCGGACCTACGAGCAGTACTTC
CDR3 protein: CASSLETGRTYEQYF

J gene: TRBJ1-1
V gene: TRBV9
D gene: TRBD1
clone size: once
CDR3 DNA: TGTGCCAGCAGCACCCGACAGGGGGCATTCGCTTTCTTT
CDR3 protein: CASSTRQGAFAFF

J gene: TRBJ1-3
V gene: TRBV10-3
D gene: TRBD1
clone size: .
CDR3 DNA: TGTGCCATCAGTGCGGGACAGGGGGTTGGAAACACCATATATTTT
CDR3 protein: CAISAGQGVGNTIYF

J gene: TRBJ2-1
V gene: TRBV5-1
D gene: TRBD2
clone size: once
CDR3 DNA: TGCGCCAGCAGCGTAAGCGGGGATAGCTCCTACAATGAGCAGTTCTTC
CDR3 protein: CASSVSGDSSYNEQFF

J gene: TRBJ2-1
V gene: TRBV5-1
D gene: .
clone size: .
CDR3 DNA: TGCGCCAGCAGCTTGGGCGGCTATGAGCAGTTCTTC
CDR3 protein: CASSLGGYEQFF

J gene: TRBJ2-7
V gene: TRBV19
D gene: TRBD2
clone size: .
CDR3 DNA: TGTGCCAGTAGCCCGCTCGGGAGGGCTGGGTACGAGCAGTACTTC
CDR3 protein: CASSPLGRAGYEQYF

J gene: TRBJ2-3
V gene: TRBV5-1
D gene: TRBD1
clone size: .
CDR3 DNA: TGCGCCAGCAGCTCGGGACAGAGCACAGATACGCAGTATTTT
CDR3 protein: CASSSGQSTDTQYF

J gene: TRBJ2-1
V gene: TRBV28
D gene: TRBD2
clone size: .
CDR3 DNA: TGTGCCAGCAGTTCCCTAGCGGGGGCAACCTACAATGAGCAGTTCTTC
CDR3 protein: CASSSLAGATYNEQFF

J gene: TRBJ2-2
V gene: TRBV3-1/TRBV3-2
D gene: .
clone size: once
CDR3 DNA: TGTGCCAGCACTACAGGGGAGGACACCGGGGAGCTGTTTTTT
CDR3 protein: CASTTGEDTGELFF

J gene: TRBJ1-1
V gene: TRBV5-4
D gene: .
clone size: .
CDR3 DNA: TGTGCCAGCAGCTTGGTTATCCAGGGTAGTACTGAAGCTTTCTTT
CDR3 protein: CASSLVIQGSTEAFF

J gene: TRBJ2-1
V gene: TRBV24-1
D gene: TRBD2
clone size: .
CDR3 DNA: TGTGCCACCAGTGGTAAGAGGGGGACTAGCCTCTACAATGAGCAGTTCTTC
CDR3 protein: CATSGKRGTSLYNEQFF

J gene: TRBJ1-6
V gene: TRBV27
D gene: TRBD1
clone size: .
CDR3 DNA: TGTGCCAGCAGTCCCGGGACAGGCGGTTCACCCCTCCACTTT
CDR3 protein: CASSPGTGGSPLHF

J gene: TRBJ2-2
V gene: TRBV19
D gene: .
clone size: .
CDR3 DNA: TGTGCCAGTAGTAGGGGGCTATTCTTACGGGACACCGGGGAGCTGTTTTTT
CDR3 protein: CASSRGLFLRDTGELFF

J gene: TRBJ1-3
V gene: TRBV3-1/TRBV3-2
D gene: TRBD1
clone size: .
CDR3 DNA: TGTGCCAGCAGCCCGGGGACAGGCGGAGGAAACACCATATATTTT
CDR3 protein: CASSPGTGGGNTIYF

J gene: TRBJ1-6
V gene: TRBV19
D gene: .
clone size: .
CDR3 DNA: TGTGCCAGTGGTTCAGGGGTGAATTCACCCCTCCACTTT
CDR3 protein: CASGSGVNSPLHF

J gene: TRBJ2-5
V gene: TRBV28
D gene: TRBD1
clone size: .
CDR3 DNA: TGTGCCAGCAGCCTGGACAGGGGGCGCGTTACCCAGTACTTC
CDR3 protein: CASSLDRGRVTQYF

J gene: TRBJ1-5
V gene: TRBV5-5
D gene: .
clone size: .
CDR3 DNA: TGTGCCAGCAGCCGAATGTTCGAATACTGGACAGCTGACAATCAGCCCCAGCATTTT
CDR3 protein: CASSRMFEYWTADNQPQHF

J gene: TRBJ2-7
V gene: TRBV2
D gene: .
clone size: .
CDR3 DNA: TGTGCCAGCCGTGGGTTGGGGGGCTCCTACGAGCAGTACTTC
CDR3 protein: CASRGLGGSYEQYF

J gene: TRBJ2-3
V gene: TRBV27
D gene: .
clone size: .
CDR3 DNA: TGTGCCAGCAGTCCGGCCTGGGGGCCCGACCGAGATACGCAGTATTTT
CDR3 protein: CASSPAWGPDRDTQYF

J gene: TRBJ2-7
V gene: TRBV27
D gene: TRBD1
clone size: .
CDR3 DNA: TGTGCCAGCAGTCCAAGACAGGGGGGCACCTACGAGCAGTACTTC
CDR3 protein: CASSPRQGGTYEQYF

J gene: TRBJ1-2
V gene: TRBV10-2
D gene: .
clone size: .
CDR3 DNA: TGCGCCAGCAATTCGGGGACTGCGCTCTACTATGGCTACACCTTC
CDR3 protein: CASNSGTALYYGYTF

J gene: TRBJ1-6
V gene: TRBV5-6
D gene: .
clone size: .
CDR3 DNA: TGTGCCAGCAGCTTGTCAACAGGATTTGGTTCACCCCTCCACTTT
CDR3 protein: CASSLSTGFGSPLHF

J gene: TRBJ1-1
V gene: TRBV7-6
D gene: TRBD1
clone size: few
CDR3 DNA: TGTGCCAGCAGCCAAGACAGGGGTATGAACACTGAAGCTTTCTTT
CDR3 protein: CASSQDRGMNTEAFF

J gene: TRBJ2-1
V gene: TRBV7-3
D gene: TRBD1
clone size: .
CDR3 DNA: TGTGCCAGCAGCCCACGGACAGGGCAGGTGAATGAGCAGTTCTTC
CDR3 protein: CASSPRTGQVNEQFF

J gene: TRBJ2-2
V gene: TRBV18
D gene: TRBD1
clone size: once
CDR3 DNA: TGTGCCAGCTCACTCGACAGGGGTATAACGGCCGGGGAGCTGTTTTTT
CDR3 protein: CASSLDRGITAGELFF

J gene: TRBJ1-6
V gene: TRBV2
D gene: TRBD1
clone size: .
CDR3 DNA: TGTGCCAGCAGTGGACAGGGGGGCCTTGATTCCCTCCACTTT
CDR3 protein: CASSGQGGLDSLHF

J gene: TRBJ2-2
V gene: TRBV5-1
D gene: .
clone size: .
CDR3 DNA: TGCGCCAGCAGAATGGGACAGAACACCGGGGAGCTGTTTTTT
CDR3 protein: CASRMGQNTGELFF

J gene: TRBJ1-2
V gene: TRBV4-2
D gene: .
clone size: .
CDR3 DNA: TGTGCCAGCAGCCAAGATCCACCGGCGGCGACCGTAAAGTATGGCTACACCTTC
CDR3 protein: CASSQDPPAATVKYGYTF